Shown below are 6 T cell receptor beta chains from a single sample sequenced in a study of shared clonotypes between healthy human individuals. TCRdb keeps only in-frame clones here, not all; method: immunoSEQ multiplex PCR. The sample has around 1.5 million clones, 98% seen once. The specimen sequenced was naive CD4+ T cells sorted from blood. Subset meaning: CD45RA+ positively selected. Receptors originate from a young man in good health.

The genes are TRBV7-9 and TRBJ2-4; 7 nucleotides match TRBD1. CDR1 SEHNR and CDR2 FQNEAQ come from the germline V gene (reference sequence). The CDR3 runs 15 residues. The V segment lost 5 bases and the J segment 7 bases; nucleotides outside the gene matches: 11. Here the CDR3 reads CASSRTSGRGNIQYF. Written as DNA, the CDR3 is TGTGCCAGCAGCCGGACGTCGGGCAGGGGGAACATTCAGTACTTC.

J is TRBJ2-1 and V is TRBV14, with no clear D. Trimming removed 3 bases from V and 6 bases from J, with 18 bases in between. This CDR3 is 16 amino acids long. Germline V gives CDR1 SGHDN, CDR2 FVKESK. The CDR3 sequence is CASSQPSSKAPNEQFF. The DNA for the CDR3 is TGTGCCAGCAGCCAGCCGTCTTCCAAGGCCCCCAATGAGCAGTTCTTC.

This clone has a single count. The V gene is TRBV7-2, the J gene TRBJ2-3, with D unresolved. The length of the CDR3 is 13 residues. The germline V and J ends were trimmed by 2 bases and 6 bases, with 9 bases remaining between them. CDR1 SGHTA and CDR2 FQGNSA come from the germline V gene. This CDR3 reads CASSLLSPDTQYF. The CDR3 DNA is TGTGCCAGCAGCTTACTGTCCCCGGATACGCAGTATTTT.

The V and J genes are TRBV9 and TRBJ1-3; a possible D gene is TRBD1 (6 bases). CDR1 is SGDLS and CDR2 is YYNGEE in the germline V gene. The CDR3 sequence is 14 residues long. Trimming removed 4 bases at V and 2 bases at J, with 10 bases between. CDR3 protein: CASSTTGTGNTIYF. The DNA of the CDR3 is TGTGCCAGCAGCACTACAGGGACTGGAAACACCATATATTTT. The full variable domain, rest sourced from reference TRBV9 and TRBJ1-3, is DSGVTQTPKHLITATGQRVTLRCSPRSGDLSVYWYQQSLDQGLQFLIQYYNGEERAKGNILERFSAQQFPDLHSELNLSSLELGDSALYFCASSTTGTGNTIYFGEGSWLTVV.

V usage is TRBV11-3 and J usage is TRBJ2-5; D is perhaps TRBD1 (6 bases). V gave up 1 base and J gave up 5 bases, with 11 bases separating them. Germline CDR1 and CDR2: SGHNT and YENEEA. The CDR3 spans 14 residues. The CDR3 region is CASSLGGPGETQYF. The CDR3 DNA is TGTGCCAGCAGCTTAGGGGGGCCCGGGGAGACCCAGTACTTC.

The rearrangement links TRBV11-2 to TRBJ1-1; D gene ambiguous. The CDR3 consists of 13 residues. V was cut by 5 bases and J by 0 bases, with 7 bases left in between. CDR1 SGHAT and CDR2 FQNNGV come from the germline V gene. CDR3 in DNA: TGTGCCAGCAGCCAAGACATGAACACTGAAGCTTTCTTT. This sequence encodes CASSQDMNTEAFF.